The entry below describes one TCR beta chain. What it recognizes is unknown. These data come from a study of cytomegalovirus exposure and HLA in healthy donors. This CDR3 comprises 15 residues. The germline CDR1 and CDR2 sequences are SGDLS and YYNGEE. Trimming removed 0 bases at V and 1 base at J, with 8 bases between. Study-level results: The study assumed roughly uniform donor sequencing depth for presence/absence analyses.

60 Vbeta and 13 Jbeta primers were used in PCR. TCRdb's copy holds only in-frame clones and misses some; the assay was immunoSEQ multiplex PCR. The sample shows 150,000 to 200,000 clones, around 84% of them seen only once. The source is a woman aged 18-29 years in good health and CMV-seronegative. The rearrangement joins TRBV9 to TRBJ1-5; D may be TRBD1 (5 bases). The sample taken for sequencing was PBMCs. CDR3 protein: CASSVGSGSNQPQHF. The CDR3 nucleotides read TGTGCCAGCAGCGTAGGGTCAGGGAGCAATCAGCCCCAGCATTTT.